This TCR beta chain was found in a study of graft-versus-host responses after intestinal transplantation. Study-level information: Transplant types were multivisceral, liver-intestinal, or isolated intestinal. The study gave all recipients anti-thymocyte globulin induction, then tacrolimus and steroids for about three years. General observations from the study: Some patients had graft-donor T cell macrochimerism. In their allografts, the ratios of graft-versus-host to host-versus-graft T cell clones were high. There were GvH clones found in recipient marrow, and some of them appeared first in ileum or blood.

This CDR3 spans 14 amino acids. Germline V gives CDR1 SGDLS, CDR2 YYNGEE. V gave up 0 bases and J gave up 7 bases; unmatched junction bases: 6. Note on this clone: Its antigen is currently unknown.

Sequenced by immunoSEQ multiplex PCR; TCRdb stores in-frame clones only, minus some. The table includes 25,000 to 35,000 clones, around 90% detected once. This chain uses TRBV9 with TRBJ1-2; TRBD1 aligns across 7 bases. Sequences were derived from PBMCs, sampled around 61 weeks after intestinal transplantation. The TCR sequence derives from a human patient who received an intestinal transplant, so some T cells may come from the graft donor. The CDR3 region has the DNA TGTGCCAGCAGCGTAGGGCGGGAGGGGGCTGGCTACACCTTC. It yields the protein CASSVGREGAGYTF.